This T cell receptor beta chain appears in the sequencing data of a study of OX40 agonist ivuxolimab in advanced cancers. With 2 bases removed from V and 10 bases from J, the gap between germline ends came to 15 bases. The CDR3 runs 15 residues. CDR1 and CDR2 from the germline V gene are MGHRA and YSYEKL. Method: immunoSEQ multiplex PCR; TCRdb's copy keeps in-frame clones and lacks some. The repertoire holds fewer than 45,000 clones, with about 88% as singletons. The rearrangement uses TRBV4-1 and TRBJ1-6; D remains ambiguous. The receptor was derived from an adult with an advanced solid tumor such as melanoma, head and neck, liver or kidney cancer. Sequencing used CD4+ or CD8+ T cells sorted from blood, obtained in a trial of the OX40 agonist ivuxolimab. The CDR3 nucleotides are TGCGCCAGCAGCCAACTATCTGTTTCAGTCTCACCCCTCCACTTT. As protein: CASSQLSVSVSPLHF.